This entry lists 22 T cell receptor beta chains sequenced from one sample in a study of blood T cell repertoires in COVID-19. Generated by immunoSEQ multiplex PCR, the TCRdb table keeps only in-frame clones and is missing some. Among roughly 100,000 clones listed, 87% were seen once. The source material was peripheral blood. Source of these receptors: a human donor in a cohort sampled during active COVID-19.

This clone was counted only a few times. This chain joins TRBV5-4 and TRBJ1-2, with TRBD1 identical over 9 bases. Germline CDR1 SGHNT, CDR2 YYREEE (reference sequence). The CDR3 length is 13 residues. The J segment lost 8 bases and the V segment lost 5 bases, leaving 7 bases of the junction unmatched. The CDR3 sequence: CASSRDRARGYTF. The DNA of the CDR3 is TGTGCCAGCAGTCGGGACAGGGCTCGAGGCTACACCTTC.

The chain combines TRBV9 with TRBJ1-5; 7 nucleotides align to TRBD1. With V trimmed by 5 bases and J by 7 bases, 12 bases remained unmatched. Per germline, CDR1 SGDLS and CDR2 YYNGEE. The CDR3 runs to 15 residues. CDR3 nucleotides: TGTGCCAGCAGTGCCGACAGGGACGATCGGCAGCCCCAGCATTTT. As protein: CASSADRDDRQPQHF.

The chain recombines TRBV19 with TRBJ2-1; D gene ambiguous. The germline V gene encodes CDR1 LNHDA and CDR2 SQIVND (reference sequence). With 5 bases removed from V and 6 bases from J, the gap between germline ends came to 11 bases. The CDR3 runs to 13 residues. The DNA for the CDR3 is TGTGCCAGTAGTGCGACTGTGGGCAATGAGCAGTTCTTC. This sequence encodes CASSATVGNEQFF.

The chain recombines TRBV30 with TRBJ1-2; the match to TRBD1 covers 9 bases. V shed 3 bases and J 3 bases; nucleotides not matched to a gene: 2. This CDR3 contains 13 residues. Germline V gene lookup returns CDR1 GTSNPN and CDR2 SVGIG (reference sequence). CDR3 sequence reads: CAWSRDRDYGYTF. The CDR3, as DNA: TGTGCCTGGAGCCGGGACAGGGACTATGGCTACACCTTC.

V usage is TRBV12-3 or TRBV12-4 and J usage is TRBJ1-2, with D tentatively TRBD1 (6 bases). The germline V and J ends were trimmed by 2 bases and 9 bases, with 13 bases remaining between them. CDR3 length: 13 residues. In nucleotides, the CDR3 is TGTGCCAGCAGTTTATACAGGGTAGATCGCTACACCTTC. Its translation: CASSLYRVDRYTF.

CDR3: CASSHIGGVGDTQYF. CDR3 coding DNA: TGTGCCAGCAGCCATATTGGCGGGGTAGGAGATACGCAGTATTTT. The chain uses TRBV14 and TRBJ2-3; weak D call: TRBD2 (6 bases). The CDR3 covers 15 residues. Germline CDR1 is SGHDN and CDR2 is FVKESK. V was trimmed by 3 bases and J by 5 bases, leaving 15 bases between them.

The chain is built from TRBV6-6 and TRBJ1-5; possibly TRBD1 for D (6 bases). The ends were cut back, 6 bases at V and 3 bases at J, with 12 bases in the middle. Per germline, CDR1 MNHNY and CDR2 SVGAGI (reference sequence). This CDR3 spans 14 amino acids. The CDR3 DNA follows: TGTGCCAGCAGACAACAGGGCCCCAATCAGCCCCAGCATTTT. Translated: CASRQQGPNQPQHF.

The chain recombines TRBV5-1 with TRBJ2-6; D uncertain. Germline V gives CDR1 SGHRS, CDR2 YFSETQ. This CDR3 spans 16 amino acids. Trimming pared 4 bases from V and 2 bases from J, leaving 13 bases between. The CDR3 sequence is CASSRGQPPGANVLTF. As DNA, the CDR3 is TGCGCCAGCAGCCGAGGCCAGCCCCCTGGGGCCAACGTCCTGACTTTC.

V usage is TRBV28 and J usage is TRBJ1-2, with 9 bases lining up with TRBD1. The CDR3 totals 16 residues. J lost 5 bases, V lost 5 bases, and 12 bases had no gene match. Per germline, CDR1 MDHEN and CDR2 SYDVKM. CDR3 in DNA: TGTGCCAGCAGTACAGACCTACAGGGGGCAGGGTATGGCTACACCTTC. This gives the protein CASSTDLQGAGYGYTF.

The rearrangement links TRBV30 to TRBJ1-5, with unresolved D. Trimming pared 0 bases from V and 7 bases from J, leaving 13 bases between. Looked up from germline, CDR1 is GTSNPN and CDR2 is SVGIG (reference sequence). This CDR3 has 14 amino acids. CDR3 in DNA: TGTGCCTGGAGTGTAGGAGGGAGTAGGCAGCCCCAGCATTTT. Its translation is CAWSVGGSRQPQHF.

This chain links TRBV7-9 with TRBJ1-2; D call uncertain. CDR3 length: 15 residues. The V gene's germline CDR1 is SEHNR and CDR2 FQNEAQ (reference sequence). Trimming took 4 bases from V and 0 from J, leaving 12 bases between them. CDR3 bases: TGTGCCAGCAGCTCTCGAACAGAAGCTAACTATGGCTACACCTTC. The encoded protein is CASSSRTEANYGYTF.

CDR3 sequence (DNA): TGTGCCAGCAGCTCAACGGGGCGGGGTTTTCAGAGTATGACTGAAGCTTTCTTT. Translating gives CASSSTGRGFQSMTEAFF. This sequence joins TRBV5-4 and TRBJ1-1, with D maybe TRBD1 (5 bases). Germline CDR1 is SGHNT and CDR2 is YYREEE (reference sequence). This CDR3 has 18 amino acids. V was shortened by 3 bases and J by 5 bases, with 26 bases between the two germline ends.

Written as DNA, the CDR3 is TGTGCCAGCATCACCGGATTATTACGGGACAGCAATGAAAAACTGTTTTTT. Translated: CASITGLLRDSNEKLFF. This chain uses TRBV13 with TRBJ1-4, with TRBD1 identical over 7 bases. V shed 7 bases, J shed 5 bases, and the junction held 16 bases outside the gene matches. Germline CDR1 PRHDT, CDR2 FYEKMQ (reference sequence). The CDR3 is 17 residues long.

The CDR3 here is CASSDLADTQYF. CDR3 bases: TGCGCCAGCAGCGACTTGGCGGATACGCAGTATTTT. This chain uses TRBV5-1 with TRBJ2-3; D is uncertain. V lost 4 bases and J lost 6, with 9 bases in between. The CDR3 covers 12 residues. The germline gives CDR1 SGHRS, CDR2 YFSETQ.

The chain uses TRBV15 and TRBJ1-1; 7 bases are a match to TRBD1. The CDR3 consists of 16 residues. The V gene end was trimmed by 7 bases and the J gene end by 3 bases; junction bases not matched to a gene: 14. The germline CDR1 and CDR2 sequences are LNHNV and YYDKDF (reference sequence). The CDR3 nucleotides read TGTGCCACCACCCTAAAATCGACAGGGAAGGACACTGAAGCTTTCTTT. Protein product: CATTLKSTGKDTEAFF.

This clone was found once. The J gene is TRBJ2-7, the V gene TRBV10-2, with D perhaps TRBD2 (5 bases). This CDR3 is built from 12 residues. Trimming removed 5 bases at V and 5 bases at J, with 10 bases between. CDR1 and CDR2 (germline): WSHSY, SAAADI. The chain's CDR3 is CASSPDYNEQYF. CDR3 coding DNA: TGCGCCAGCAGTCCTGACTACAACGAGCAGTACTTC.

The chain employs TRBV4-1 and TRBJ2-5, with TRBD2 identical over 8 bases. V was clipped by 1 base and J by 1 base; unmatched bases: 8. CDR1 and CDR2 (germline): MGHRA, YSYEKL. This CDR3 has 17 amino acids. CDR3 amino acids: CASSQGVGGALQETQYF. CDR3 bases: TGCGCCAGCAGCCAAGGGGTCGGGGGGGCCCTCCAAGAGACCCAGTACTTC.

The chain couples TRBV5-1 to TRBJ2-3; the D is unclear. The CDR3 is made up of 13 amino acids. CDR1 and CDR2 (germline): SGHRS, YFSETQ. Trimming shortened V by 4 bases and J by 3 bases, and 9 bases separated the two germline ends. CDR3 protein: CASSLVRTDTQYF. CDR3 DNA sequence: TGCGCCAGCAGCCTAGTGCGGACAGATACGCAGTATTTT.

This clone was counted between two and nine times. The chain uses TRBV27 and TRBJ2-7, with 7 positions matching TRBD1. The CDR3 loop spans 12 amino acids. CDR1 is MNHEY, CDR2 SMNVEV, per germline (reference sequence). With V trimmed by 2 bases and J by 5 bases, 0 bases remained unmatched. The CDR3 DNA reads as TGTGCCAGCAGTTTAACAGGGGACGAGCAGTACTTC. It codes for CASSLTGDEQYF.

This clone has just a few counts. The chain links TRBV5-4 to TRBJ2-2, with TRBD2 matching 10 bases. The CDR3 length is 16 residues. After removal of 2 bases from V and 5 bases from J, the junction contained 6 bases not matched to a gene. CDR1 SGHNT and CDR2 YYREEE come from the germline V gene (reference sequence). The CDR3 sequence is CASSLPSGGGTGELFF. CDR3 DNA: TGTGCCAGCAGCTTACCTAGCGGGGGAGGAACCGGGGAGCTGTTTTTT. The variable domain in full, completed from reference TRBV5-4 and TRBJ2-2, reads ETGVTQSPTHLIKTRGQQVTLRCSSQSGHNTVSWYQQALGQGPQFIFQYYREEENGRGNFPPRFSGLQFPNYSSELNVNALELDDSALYLCASSLPSGGGTGELFFGEGSRLTVL.

This clone was counted once. The rearrangement uses TRBV15 and TRBJ2-1, with D possibly TRBD2 on 5 matching bases. This CDR3 comprises 14 residues. The germline V gene has CDR1 LNHNV and CDR2 YYDKDF (reference sequence). V gave up 3 bases and J gave up 0 bases, with 6 bases separating them. CDR3 loop: CATSRGSSYNEQFF. In DNA form, the CDR3 reads TGTGCCACCAGCAGGGGGAGCTCCTACAATGAGCAGTTCTTC.

This clone was counted a few times. The rearrangement uses TRBV7-9 and TRBJ1-1; D not certain. This CDR3 has 13 amino acids. CDR1 and CDR2 from the germline V gene are SEHNR and FQNEAQ (reference sequence). V was cut by 3 bases and J by 8 bases, with 13 bases left in between. Here the CDR3 reads CASSFEAEREAFF. CDR3 bases: TGTGCCAGCAGCTTCGAGGCGGAAAGAGAAGCTTTCTTT.